One and the same sample provided the 19 T cell receptor beta chains below, sequenced in a study of T cell responses to AZD1222 COVID-19 vaccine. The table came from immunoSEQ multiplex PCR; TCRdb's copy has only in-frame clones and leaves some out. Of some 120,000 clones in the sample, approximately 90% were seen once. Sequencing used peripheral blood, obtained on day 0 of AZD1222 vaccination. These receptors originate from an adult in good health.

The chain recombines TRBV5-1 with TRBJ2-7, with 7 bases that match TRBD1. This CDR3 is 14 amino acids long. Germline CDR1 reads SGHRS; CDR2 reads YFSETQ. Losses at the gene ends were 4 bases for V and 6 bases for J; bases not matched to a gene: 10. In DNA, the CDR3 is TGCGCCAGCAGCGAGGGGGCGTCGATCGGCGAGCAGTACTTC. It codes for CASSEGASIGEQYF.

The rearrangement links TRBV5-1 to TRBJ2-1; D call uncertain. The CDR3 sequence is 12 residues long. The ends were cut back, 5 bases at V and 2 bases at J, with 5 bases in the middle. Looked up from germline, CDR1 is SGHRS and CDR2 is YFSETQ. The CDR3 spells CASRLAYNEQFF. The CDR3 DNA reads as TGCGCCAGCAGACTGGCCTACAATGAGCAGTTCTTC. Combining the CDR3 with reference TRBV5-1 and TRBJ2-1 gives the whole variable domain KAGVTQTPRYLIKTRGQQVTLSCSPISGHRSVSWYQQTPGQGLQFLFEYFSETQRNKGNFPGRFSGRQFSNSRSEMNVSTLELGDSALYLCASRLAYNEQFFGPGTRLTVL.

The CDR3 here is CASSSHRAQETQYF. The DNA of the CDR3 is TGTGCCAGCAGCTCTCACAGGGCCCAGGAGACCCAGTACTTC. J is TRBJ2-5 and V is TRBV11-3, with TRBD1 as a possible D gene (6 bases). Deletions cut 4 bases from V and 5 bases from J, with 14 bases between. The CDR3 sequence is 14 residues long. CDR1 is SGHNT, CDR2 YENEEA, per germline.

This clone occurred a few times. This chain uses TRBV4-1 with TRBJ2-3; D may match TRBD1 or TRBD2 (5 bases each). Germline-derived CDR1 and CDR2 are MGHRA and YSYEKL. With 1 base removed from V and 0 bases from J, the gap between germline ends came to 11 bases. CDR3 length: 16 residues. CDR3 loop: CASSQVPGPSTDTQYF. The DNA of the CDR3 is TGCGCCAGCAGCCAAGTCCCGGGGCCTAGCACAGATACGCAGTATTTT.

The chain employs TRBV6-2 or TRBV6-3 and TRBJ2-2; D is uncertain. The CDR3 spans 15 residues. Per the germline V gene, CDR1 is MNHEY and CDR2 is SVGEGT. With 2 bases removed from V and 2 bases from J, the gap between germline ends came to 9 bases. CDR3 protein: CASSYAALNTGELFF. In DNA form, the CDR3 reads TGTGCCAGCAGTTACGCAGCACTCAACACCGGGGAGCTGTTTTTT.

This chain joins TRBV6-1 and TRBJ1-5; D is uncertain. The V and J ends lost 1 base and 0 bases respectively, with 16 bases between them. The V gene's germline CDR1 is MNHNS and CDR2 SASEGT. The CDR3 sequence is 18 residues long. Here the CDR3 DNA reads TGTGCCAGCAGTGAAGGGTGGCAACTTGGATATAGCAATCAGCCCCAGCATTTT. This translates into CASSEGWQLGYSNQPQHF.

The chain is built from TRBV19 and TRBJ1-1, with D possibly being TRBD1 (6 bases). Trimming cost V 9 bases and J 3 bases, with 20 bases left between them. Germline values: CDR1 LNHDA, CDR2 SQIVND (reference sequence). The CDR3 consists of 15 residues. The DNA of the CDR3 is TGTGCCAGACGACCTTCGAAATCAGGGGACACTGAAGCTTTCTTT. Amino acid sequence: CARRPSKSGDTEAFF.

This clone was counted between two and nine times. The chain combines TRBV4-3 with TRBJ1-4; D perhaps matches TRBD1 (6 bases). CDR3 length: 16 amino acids. The germline CDR1 and CDR2 sequences are LGHNA and YSLEER. Trimming pared 2 bases from V and 2 bases from J, leaving 12 bases between. CDR3 nucleotide sequence: TGCGCCAGCAGCCAACGCCTAGGGGGTACTAATGAAAAACTGTTTTTT. Its protein product is CASSQRLGGTNEKLFF.

This clone was observed a single time. V is TRBV2 and J is TRBJ2-3, with 7 bases matching TRBD1. The CDR3 is made up of 15 amino acids. Per germline, CDR1 SNHLY and CDR2 FYNNEI. Trimming took 6 bases from V and 0 from J; bases not matched to a gene: 6. CDR3 DNA sequence: TGTGCCAGCAGGGCCGGGACAGAGAGCACAGATACGCAGTATTTT. It is translated as CASRAGTESTDTQYF.

This chain uses TRBV18 with TRBJ1-1; 9 bases match TRBD1. CDR3 size: 16 residues. The germline V gene encodes CDR1 KGHSH and CDR2 LQKENI. The junction had 10 bases not matched to a gene; V was cut back by 4 bases and J by 4 bases. The CDR3 DNA reads TGTGCCAGCTCACTAGAACAGGGGGCGCTGATCACTGAAGCTTTCTTT. Protein sequence: CASSLEQGALITEAFF.

The chain has TRBV28 and TRBJ2-7; D unclear. V was cut by 5 bases and J by 2 bases, with 4 bases left in between. The CDR3 is made up of 11 amino acids. The germline CDR1 and CDR2 sequences are MDHEN and SYDVKM. The CDR3 DNA is TGTGCCAGCAGTCTAACCTACGAGCAGTACTTC. This encodes CASSLTYEQYF.

The chain joins TRBV11-2 to TRBJ1-4, with no clear D. The CDR3 totals 16 residues. The ends were cut back, 1 base at V and 0 bases at J, with 9 bases in the middle. The germline V gene encodes CDR1 SGHAT and CDR2 FQNNGV. CDR3 region: CASSLGAQPTNEKLFF. DNA of the CDR3: TGTGCCAGCAGCTTAGGGGCACAGCCAACTAATGAAAAACTGTTTTTT.

J is TRBJ1-4 and V is TRBV18, with TRBD1 as a possible D gene (6 bases). Trimming cost V 3 bases and J 1 base, with 9 bases left between them. Germline loops: CDR1 KGHSH, CDR2 LQKENI. The CDR3 sequence is 15 residues long. The CDR3 protein is CASSPRRGTNEKLFF. The CDR3 DNA reads TGTGCCAGCTCACCCCGCAGGGGAACTAATGAAAAACTGTTTTTT.

V gene TRBV20-1 combines with J gene TRBJ2-7; D may correspond to TRBD1 or TRBD2 (6 bases each). V lost 3 bases to trimming and J lost 3 bases, with 12 bases between them. The CDR3 sequence is 13 residues long. In germline, CDR1 is DFQATT, CDR2 SNEGSKA (reference sequence). The CDR3 region is CSASVEGDYEQYF. CDR3 sequence (DNA): TGCAGTGCTAGTGTGGAGGGGGACTACGAGCAGTACTTC.

V is TRBV5-1 and J is TRBJ2-1; the match to TRBD1 covers 8 bases. The CDR3 is made up of 15 amino acids. CDR1 and CDR2 (germline): SGHRS, YFSETQ. The J segment lost 3 bases and the V segment lost 4 bases, leaving 6 bases of the junction unmatched. The CDR3 protein is CASSLEGQDYNEQFF. CDR3 bases: TGCGCCAGCAGCCTCGAGGGACAGGACTACAATGAGCAGTTCTTC.

This chain uses TRBV5-1 with TRBJ2-2; D may be TRBD1 (5 bases). The CDR3 covers 14 residues. The germline V gene has CDR1 SGHRS and CDR2 YFSETQ. The V gene lost 2 bases and the J gene lost 4 bases, with 9 bases spanning the gap. The CDR3 loop reads CASSFDSRTGELFF. The CDR3, as DNA: TGCGCCAGCAGCTTCGACAGTCGCACCGGGGAGCTGTTTTTT.

The chain combines TRBV29-1 with TRBJ2-3; 10 bases are shared with TRBD2. The trim removed 3 bases at V and 2 bases at J, leaving 2 bases unmatched. Germline values: CDR1 SQVTM, CDR2 ANQGSEA. This CDR3 region has 14 residues. CDR3 residues: CSVELAGVTDTQYF. The CDR3 nucleotides are TGCAGCGTTGAGCTAGCGGGAGTCACAGATACGCAGTATTTT.

The chain couples TRBV3-1 (or the pseudogene TRBV3-2) to TRBJ2-2; D is possibly TRBD2 (5 bases). V was clipped by 4 bases and J by 0 bases, with 12 bases between them. Looked up from germline, CDR1 is LGHDT and CDR2 is YNNKEL (reference sequence). The CDR3 is made up of 16 amino acids. CDR3 loop: CASSPNLRANTGELFF. DNA of the CDR3: TGTGCCAGCAGCCCAAATTTGCGGGCGAACACCGGGGAGCTGTTTTTT.

This sequence joins TRBV7-2 and TRBJ2-7; 8 bases are shared with TRBD1. The junction had 9 bases not matched to a gene; V was cut back by 4 bases and J by 7 bases. Germline V CDR1 and CDR2: SGHTA, FQGNSA. CDR3 size: 14 residues. The CDR3: CASSSRQGSGEQYF. CDR3 sequence (DNA): TGTGCCAGCAGCTCAAGACAGGGGAGTGGAGAGCAGTACTTC. Together with reference TRBV7-2 and TRBJ2-7, the CDR3 gives the full variable domain: GAGVSQSPSNKVTEKGKDVELRCDPISGHTALYWYRQSLGQGLEFLIYFQGNSAPDKSGLPSDRFSAERTGGSVSTLTIQRTQQEDSAVYLCASSSRQGSGEQYFGPGTRLTVT.